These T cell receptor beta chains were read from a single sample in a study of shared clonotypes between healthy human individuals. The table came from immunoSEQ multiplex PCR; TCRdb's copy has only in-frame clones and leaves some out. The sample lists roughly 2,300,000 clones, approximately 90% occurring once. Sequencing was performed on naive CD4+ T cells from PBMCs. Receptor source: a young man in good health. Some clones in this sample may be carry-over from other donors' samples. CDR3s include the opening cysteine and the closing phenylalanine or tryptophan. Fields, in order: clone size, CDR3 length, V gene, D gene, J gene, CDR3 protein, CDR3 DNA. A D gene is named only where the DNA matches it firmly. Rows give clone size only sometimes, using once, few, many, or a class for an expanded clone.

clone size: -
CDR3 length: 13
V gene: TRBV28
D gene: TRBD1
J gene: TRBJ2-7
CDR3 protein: CASRGQGSREQYF
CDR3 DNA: TGTGCCAGCAGGGGACAGGGGAGTCGCGAGCAGTACTTC

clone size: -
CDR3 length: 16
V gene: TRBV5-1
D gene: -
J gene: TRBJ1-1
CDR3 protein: CASSLGQATMNTEAFF
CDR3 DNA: TGCGCCAGCAGCTTAGGGCAGGCTACGATGAACACTGAAGCTTTCTTT

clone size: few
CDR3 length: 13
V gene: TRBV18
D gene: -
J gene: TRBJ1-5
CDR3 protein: CASSQTANQPQHF
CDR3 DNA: TGTGCCAGCTCCCAGACAGCTAATCAGCCCCAGCATTTT

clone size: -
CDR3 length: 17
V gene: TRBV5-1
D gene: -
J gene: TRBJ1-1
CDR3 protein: CASSLAGQVNLNTEAFF
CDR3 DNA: TGCGCCAGCAGCTTGGCAGGACAAGTTAACTTGAACACTGAAGCTTTCTTT

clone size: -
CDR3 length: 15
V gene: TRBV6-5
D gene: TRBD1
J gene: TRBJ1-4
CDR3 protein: CASRPRQGTNEKLFF
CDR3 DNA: TGTGCCAGCAGACCTCGACAGGGGACTAATGAAAAACTGTTTTTT

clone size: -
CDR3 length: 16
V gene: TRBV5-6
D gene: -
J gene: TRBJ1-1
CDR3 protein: CASSSPLGGAFSEAFF
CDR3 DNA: TGTGCCAGCAGCTCCCCCCTGGGGGGGGCATTCTCCGAAGCTTTCTTT

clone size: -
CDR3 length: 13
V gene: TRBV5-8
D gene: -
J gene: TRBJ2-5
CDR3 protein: CASSFQVQETQYF
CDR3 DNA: TGTGCCAGCAGCTTCCAGGTCCAAGAGACCCAGTACTTC

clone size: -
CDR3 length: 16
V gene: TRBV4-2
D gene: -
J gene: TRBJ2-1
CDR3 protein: CASSQAGARGYNEQFF
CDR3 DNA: TGTGCCAGCAGCCAAGCGGGGGCTCGTGGTTACAATGAGCAGTTCTTC

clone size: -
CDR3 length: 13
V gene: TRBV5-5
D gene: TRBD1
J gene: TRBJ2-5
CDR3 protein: CASSRDSQETQYF
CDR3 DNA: TGTGCCAGCAGCCGGGACAGCCAAGAGACCCAGTACTTC

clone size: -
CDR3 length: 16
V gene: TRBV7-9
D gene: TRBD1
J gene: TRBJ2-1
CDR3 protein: CASSLPPGTGDNEQFF
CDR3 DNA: TGTGCCAGCAGCTTGCCTCCCGGGACAGGGGACAATGAGCAGTTCTTC

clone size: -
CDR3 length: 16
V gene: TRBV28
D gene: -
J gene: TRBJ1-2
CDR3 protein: CASSFWTGDSNYGYTF
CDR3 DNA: TGTGCCAGCAGTTTCTGGACCGGAGACAGTAACTATGGCTACACCTTC

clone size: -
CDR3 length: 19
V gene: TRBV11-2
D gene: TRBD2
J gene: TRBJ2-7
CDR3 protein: CASSIRMGQPGTSAYEQYF
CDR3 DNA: TGTGCCAGCAGCATTAGGATGGGACAGCCCGGGACTAGCGCCTACGAGCAGTACTTC

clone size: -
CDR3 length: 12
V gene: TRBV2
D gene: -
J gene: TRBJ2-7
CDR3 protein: CASKVGGSEQYF
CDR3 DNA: TGTGCCAGCAAGGTTGGGGGGAGCGAGCAGTACTTC

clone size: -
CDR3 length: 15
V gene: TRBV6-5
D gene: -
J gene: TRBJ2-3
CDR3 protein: CASSSDASGTDTQYF
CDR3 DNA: TGTGCCAGCAGTTCGGACGCCTCGGGCACAGATACGCAGTATTTT

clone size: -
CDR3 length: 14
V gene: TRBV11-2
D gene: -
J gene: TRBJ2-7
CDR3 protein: CASSLEQANYEQYF
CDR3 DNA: TGTGCCAGCAGCTTAGAACAGGCAAATTACGAGCAGTACTTC

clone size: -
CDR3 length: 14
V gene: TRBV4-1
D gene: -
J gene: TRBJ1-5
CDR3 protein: CASSQVSRYQPQHF
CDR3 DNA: TGCGCCAGCAGCCAAGTGAGCAGATACCAGCCCCAGCATTTT

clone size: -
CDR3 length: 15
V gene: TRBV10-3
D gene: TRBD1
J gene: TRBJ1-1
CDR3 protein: CAIKPTGFENTEAFF
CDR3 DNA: TGTGCCATCAAACCGACAGGGTTTGAAAACACTGAAGCTTTCTTT

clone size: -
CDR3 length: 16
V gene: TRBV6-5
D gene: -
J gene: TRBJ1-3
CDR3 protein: CASSYSSASRGNTIYF
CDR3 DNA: TGTGCCAGCAGTTACTCCTCTGCTTCCCGTGGAAACACCATATATTTT

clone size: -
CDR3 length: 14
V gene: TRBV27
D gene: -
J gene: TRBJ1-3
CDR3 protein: CASSLSAGGNTIYF
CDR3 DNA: TGTGCCAGCAGTTTATCGGCCGGCGGAAACACCATATATTTT

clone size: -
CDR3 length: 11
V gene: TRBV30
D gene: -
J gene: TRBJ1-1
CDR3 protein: CAWSDAAEAFF
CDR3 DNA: TGTGCCTGGAGTGACGCAGCTGAAGCTTTCTTT

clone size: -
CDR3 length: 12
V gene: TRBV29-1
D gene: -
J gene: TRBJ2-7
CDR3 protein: CSVLPGGDEQYF
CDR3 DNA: TGCAGCGTCCTTCCTGGAGGCGACGAGCAGTACTTC

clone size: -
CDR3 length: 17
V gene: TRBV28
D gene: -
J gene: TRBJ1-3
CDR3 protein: CASSMGVHPVGGNTIYF
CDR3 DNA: TGTGCCAGCAGCATGGGGGTTCACCCGGTAGGAGGAAACACCATATATTTT

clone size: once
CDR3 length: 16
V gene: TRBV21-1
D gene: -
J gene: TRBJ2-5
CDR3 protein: CASSKGPGAAWETQYF
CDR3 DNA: TGTGCCAGCAGCAAAGGACCAGGGGCAGCTTGGGAGACCCAGTACTTC

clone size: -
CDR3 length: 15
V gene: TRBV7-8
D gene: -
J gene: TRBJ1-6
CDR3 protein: CATAAGYSYNSPLHF
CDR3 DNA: TGTGCCACCGCAGCAGGGTACTCCTATAATTCACCCCTCCACTTT

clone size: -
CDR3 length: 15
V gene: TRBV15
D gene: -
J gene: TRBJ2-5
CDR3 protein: CATSRTGRTAETQYF
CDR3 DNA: TGTGCCACCAGCAGAACGGGACGGACGGCGGAGACCCAGTACTTC

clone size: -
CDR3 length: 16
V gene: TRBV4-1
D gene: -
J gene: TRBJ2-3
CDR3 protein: CASSLQTSSEGDTQYF
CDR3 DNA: TGCGCCAGCAGCTTACAGACCAGCAGTGAAGGGGATACGCAGTATTTT

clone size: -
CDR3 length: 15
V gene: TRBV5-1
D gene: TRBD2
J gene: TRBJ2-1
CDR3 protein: CASSPWRREGNEQFF
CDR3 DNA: TGCGCCAGCAGCCCGTGGAGGCGGGAGGGCAATGAGCAGTTCTTC

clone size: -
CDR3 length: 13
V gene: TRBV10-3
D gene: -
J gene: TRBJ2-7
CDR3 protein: CAISEQEAYEQYF
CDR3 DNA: TGTGCCATCAGTGAGCAGGAGGCCTACGAGCAGTACTTC

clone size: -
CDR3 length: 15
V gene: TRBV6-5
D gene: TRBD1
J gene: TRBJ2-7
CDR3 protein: CASSLTGTGFSEQYF
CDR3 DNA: TGTGCCAGCAGCTTAACCGGGACAGGGTTTTCCGAGCAGTACTTC